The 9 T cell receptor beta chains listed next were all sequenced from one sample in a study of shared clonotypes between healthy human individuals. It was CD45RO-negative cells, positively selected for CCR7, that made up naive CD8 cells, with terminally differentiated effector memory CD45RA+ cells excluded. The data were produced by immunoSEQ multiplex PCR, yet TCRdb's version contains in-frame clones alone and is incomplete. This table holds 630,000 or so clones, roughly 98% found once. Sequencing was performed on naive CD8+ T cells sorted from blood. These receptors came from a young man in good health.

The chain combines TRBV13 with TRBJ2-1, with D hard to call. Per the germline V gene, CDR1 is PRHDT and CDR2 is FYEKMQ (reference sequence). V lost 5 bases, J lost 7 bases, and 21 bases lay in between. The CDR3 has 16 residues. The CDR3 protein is CASSLFESNSGNEQFF. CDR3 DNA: TGTGCCAGCAGCCTCTTTGAATCTAACAGTGGAAATGAGCAGTTCTTC.

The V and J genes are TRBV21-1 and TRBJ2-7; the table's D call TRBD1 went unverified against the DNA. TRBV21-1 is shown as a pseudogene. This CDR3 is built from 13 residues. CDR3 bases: TGTGCCAGCAGCAATCAGGCAACCTACGAGCAGTACTTC. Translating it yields CASSNQATYEQYF.

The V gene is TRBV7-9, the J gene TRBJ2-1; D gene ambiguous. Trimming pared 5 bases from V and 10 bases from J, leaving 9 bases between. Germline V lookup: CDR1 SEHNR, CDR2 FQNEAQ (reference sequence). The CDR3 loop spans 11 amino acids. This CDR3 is CASSASWEQFF. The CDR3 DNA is TGTGCCAGCAGCGCTTCTTGGGAGCAGTTCTTC.

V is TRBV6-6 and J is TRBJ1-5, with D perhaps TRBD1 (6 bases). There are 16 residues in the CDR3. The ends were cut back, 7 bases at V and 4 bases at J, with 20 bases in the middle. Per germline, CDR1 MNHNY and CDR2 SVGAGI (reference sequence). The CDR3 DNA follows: TGTGCCAGCATCCCCAGGGGAAGAGGTTTTAATCAGCCCCAGCATTTT. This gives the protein CASIPRGRGFNQPQHF.

CDR3 in amino acids: CASSYHTDTQYF. The CDR3 region has the DNA TGTGCCAGCAGCTATCACACAGATACGCAGTATTTT. The chain couples TRBV5-4 to TRBJ2-3, with D unresolved. V was pared by 3 bases and J by 2 bases, with 4 bases between. Germline CDR1 SGHNT, CDR2 YYREEE (reference sequence). CDR3 length equals 12 residues. Looking up the rest from reference TRBV5-4 and TRBJ2-3 gives the full variable domain: ETGVTQSPTHLIKTRGQQVTLRCSSQSGHNTVSWYQQALGQGPQFIFQYYREEENGRGNFPPRFSGLQFPNYSSELNVNALELDDSALYLCASSYHTDTQYFGPGTRLTVL.

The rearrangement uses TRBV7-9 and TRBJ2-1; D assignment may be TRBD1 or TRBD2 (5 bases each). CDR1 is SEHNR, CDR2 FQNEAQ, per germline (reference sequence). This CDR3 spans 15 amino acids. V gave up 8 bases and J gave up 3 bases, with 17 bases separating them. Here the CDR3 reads CASRGPNSGYNEQFF. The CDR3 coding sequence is TGTGCCAGCCGGGGACCGAACAGCGGCTACAATGAGCAGTTCTTC.

CDR3 loop: CASSPGWGNYGYTF. In DNA form, the CDR3 reads TGTGCCAGCAGTCCAGGGTGGGGCAACTATGGCTACACCTTC. The chain uses TRBV2 and TRBJ1-2; D perhaps matches TRBD1 (5 bases). CDR1 SNHLY and CDR2 FYNNEI come from the germline V gene. CDR3 length: 14 amino acids. Trimming cost V 5 bases and J 2 bases, with 12 bases left between them.

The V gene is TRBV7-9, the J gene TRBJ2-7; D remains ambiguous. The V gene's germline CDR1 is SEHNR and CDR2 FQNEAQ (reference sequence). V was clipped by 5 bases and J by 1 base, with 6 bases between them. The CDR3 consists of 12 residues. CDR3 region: CASSTLSYEQYF. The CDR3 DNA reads TGTGCCAGCAGCACTTTATCCTACGAGCAGTACTTC.

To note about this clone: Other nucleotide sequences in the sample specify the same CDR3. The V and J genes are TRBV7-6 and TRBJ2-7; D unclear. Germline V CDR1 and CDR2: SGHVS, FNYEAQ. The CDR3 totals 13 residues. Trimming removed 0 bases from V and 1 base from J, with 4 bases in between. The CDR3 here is CASSLAGSYEQYF. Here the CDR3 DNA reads TGTGCCAGCAGCTTAGCAGGGTCCTACGAGCAGTACTTC. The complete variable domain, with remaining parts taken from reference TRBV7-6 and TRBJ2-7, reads GAGVSQSPRYKVTKRGQDVALRCDPISGHVSLYWYRQALGQGPEFLTYFNYEAQQDKSGLPNDRFSAERPEGSISTLTIQRTEQRDSAMYRCASSLAGSYEQYFGPGTRLTVT.